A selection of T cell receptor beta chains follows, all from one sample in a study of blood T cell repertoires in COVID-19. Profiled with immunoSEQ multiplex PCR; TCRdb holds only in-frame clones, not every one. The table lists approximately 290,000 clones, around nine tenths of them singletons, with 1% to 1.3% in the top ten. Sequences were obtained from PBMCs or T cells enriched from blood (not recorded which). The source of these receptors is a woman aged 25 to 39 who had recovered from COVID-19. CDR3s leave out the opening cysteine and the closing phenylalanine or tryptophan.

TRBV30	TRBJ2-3	AWSRDYSTDTQY
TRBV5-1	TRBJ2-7	ASSRTGTDYEQY
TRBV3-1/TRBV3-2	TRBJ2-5	ASSPGLQETQY
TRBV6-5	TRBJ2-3	ASSLSISRDTQY
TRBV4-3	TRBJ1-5	ASSFSGNQPQH
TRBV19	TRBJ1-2	ASIPDRELSYGYT
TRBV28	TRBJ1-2	ASSTQGRDYGYT
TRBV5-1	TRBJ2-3	ASSLRQGTDTQY
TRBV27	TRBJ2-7	ASWGVCCEQY
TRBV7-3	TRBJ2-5	ASSLDRGHETQY
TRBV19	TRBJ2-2	ASRIQSYTGELF
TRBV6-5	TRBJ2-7	ASTEREVYEQY
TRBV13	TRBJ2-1	ASSLDIAGGNEQF
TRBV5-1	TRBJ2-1	ASSLGRDNEQF
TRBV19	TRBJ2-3	ASSIDPRTTLIRGDTQY
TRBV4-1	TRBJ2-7	ASSQIPGTGSYEQY
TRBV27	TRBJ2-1	ASSLFSAGRHNEQF
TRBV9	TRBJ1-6	ASSGTALNSPLH
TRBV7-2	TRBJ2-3	ASSRQADTQY
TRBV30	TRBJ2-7	ASSRTGYSYEQY
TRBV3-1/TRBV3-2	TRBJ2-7	ASSQGTGVSDIYEQY
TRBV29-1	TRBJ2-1	SVGGYNEQF
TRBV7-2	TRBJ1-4	ASSLIWQGNEKLF
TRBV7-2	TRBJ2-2	ASSLGWGGRADTGELF
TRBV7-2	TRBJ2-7	ASRGGSSGFHEQY
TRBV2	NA	ASSPRSSGTYEQY
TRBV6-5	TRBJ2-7	ASRMTGTSNEQY
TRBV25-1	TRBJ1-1	ASSEGLSKAF
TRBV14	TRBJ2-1	ASSQAGVLDNEQF
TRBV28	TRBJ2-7	ASSPISGRARGEQY
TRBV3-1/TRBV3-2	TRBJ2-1	ASSRDRVGNEQF
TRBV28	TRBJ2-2	ASSLSGTGDGELF